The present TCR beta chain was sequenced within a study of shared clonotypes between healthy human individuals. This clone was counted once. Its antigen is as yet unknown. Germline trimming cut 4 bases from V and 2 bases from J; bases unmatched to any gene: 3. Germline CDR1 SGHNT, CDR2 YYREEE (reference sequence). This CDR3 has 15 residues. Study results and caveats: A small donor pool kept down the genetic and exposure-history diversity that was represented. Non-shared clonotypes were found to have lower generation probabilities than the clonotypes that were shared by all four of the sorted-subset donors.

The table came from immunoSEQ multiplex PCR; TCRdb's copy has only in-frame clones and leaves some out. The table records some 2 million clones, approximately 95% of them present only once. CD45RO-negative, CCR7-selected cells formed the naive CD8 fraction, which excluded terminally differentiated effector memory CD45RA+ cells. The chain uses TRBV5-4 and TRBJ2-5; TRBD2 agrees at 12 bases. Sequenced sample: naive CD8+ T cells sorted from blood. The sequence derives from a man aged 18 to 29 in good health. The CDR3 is CASSGTSGWQETQYF. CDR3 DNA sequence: TGTGCCAGCAGCGGGACTAGCGGGTGGCAAGAGACCCAGTACTTC.